A selection of T cell receptor beta chains follows, all from one sample in a study of blood T cells in healthy people across ages. TCRdb recomputed calls from the 5' RACE reads with MiXCR, one row per CDR3 protein. The sample lists fewer than 800,000 distinct CDR3 sequences; more than 20% were seen once. These records were also assigned to another study, of T cells of mothers and their children.

Sequencing input: blood. Receptors originate from a boy younger than 18 in good health. CDR3s include the opening cysteine and the closing phenylalanine or tryptophan. D genes are given only for firm matches. Clone size appears in some rows only: once, few, many, or a class for an expanded clone.

CDR3 protein	CDR3 DNA	D gene	CDR3 length	clone size	J gene	V gene
CASSPSGRLAGASSTDTQYF	TGTGCCAGCAGCCCATCAGGGCGGCTAGCGGGAGCTTCTAGCACAGATACGCAGTATTTT	TRBD2	20	.	TRBJ2-3	TRBV11-2
CASNIDRGETQYF	TGTGCCAGCAATATAGACAGGGGTGAGACCCAGTACTTC	TRBD1	13	.	TRBJ2-5	TRBV6-5
CASSEFPRDTITYNEQFF	TGTGCCAGCAGTGAATTCCCTAGGGACACCATAACCTACAATGAGCAGTTCTTC	.	18	.	TRBJ2-1	TRBV25-1
CASLGSGDEQFF	TGTGCCAGCCTCGGGAGTGGGGATGAGCAGTTCTTC	.	12	few	TRBJ2-1	TRBV12-3/TRBV12-4
CASSQLRDRDNSPLHF	TGCGCCAGCAGCCAACTCCGGGACAGGGACAATTCACCCCTCCACTTT	TRBD1	16	few	TRBJ1-6	TRBV4-1
CSVPGRGHNEQFF	TGCAGCGTCCCAGGACGGGGCCACAATGAGCAGTTCTTC	.	13	.	TRBJ2-1	TRBV29-1
CASSFGTSTYEQYF	TGTGCCAGCAGTTTCGGGACTAGCACCTACGAGCAGTACTTC	TRBD2	14	.	TRBJ2-7	TRBV28
CASRATLNTEAFF	TGTGCCAGCAGGGCGACCTTGAACACTGAAGCTTTCTTT	.	13	.	TRBJ1-1	TRBV2
CASSLVQREFGEQFF	TGTGCCAGCAGCTTGGTCCAGCGGGAGTTCGGTGAGCAGTTCTTC	TRBD2	15	few	TRBJ2-1	TRBV5-5
CASSRVDNSPLHF	TGTGCCAGCAGTCGGGTAGATAATTCACCCCTCCACTTT	.	13	few	TRBJ1-6	TRBV12-3/TRBV12-4
CVREGGTSGTLSGKNIQYF	TGTGTCAGGGAGGGGGGGACTAGCGGAACCCTCAGTGGCAAAAACATTCAGTACTTC	TRBD2	19	.	TRBJ2-4	TRBV6-1
CASSEKGLGYGYTF	TGTGCCAGCAGTGAAAAGGGGTTGGGATATGGCTACACCTTC	.	14	few	TRBJ1-2	TRBV2
CASRGQGINTEAFF	TGTGCCAGCAGGGGGCAGGGGATTAACACTGAAGCTTTCTTT	.	14	.	TRBJ1-1	TRBV7-3
CSAESGNTGELFF	TGCAGTGCTGAATCGGGGAACACCGGGGAGCTGTTTTTT	.	13	.	TRBJ2-2	TRBV20-1
CASSLAVRFEQYF	TGCGCCAGCAGCTTGGCCGTCCGCTTCGAGCAGTACTTC	.	13	few	TRBJ2-7	TRBV5-1
CASSVASRGEQFF	TGTGCCAGCAGCGTAGCTAGTCGAGGTGAGCAGTTCTTC	.	13	few	TRBJ2-1	TRBV9
CASVDRDNLKETQYF	TGTGCCAGCGTCGACAGGGACAATTTAAAAGAGACCCAGTACTTC	TRBD1	15	few	TRBJ2-5	TRBV6-6
CASSSGGVGNTIYF	TGTGCCAGCAGTTCTGGAGGGGTAGGAAACACCATATATTTT	.	14	many	TRBJ1-3	TRBV5-5
CASGASPGYTF	TGTGCCAGCGGGGCCAGCCCTGGCTACACCTTC	.	11	.	TRBJ1-2	TRBV7-9
CASSLTSGQLNEQFF	TGCGCCAGCAGCTTGACTAGCGGGCAACTAAATGAGCAGTTCTTC	TRBD2	15	few	TRBJ2-1	TRBV5-1
CASSLRGLNQPQHF	TGTGCCAGCAGTTTAAGAGGGCTCAATCAGCCCCAGCATTTT	.	14	few	TRBJ1-5	TRBV12-3/TRBV12-4
CASSHKLTGHSNIYEQYF	TGTGCCAGCAGTCACAAATTGACGGGACACTCTAATATCTACGAGCAGTACTTC	.	18	few	TRBJ2-7	TRBV6-5